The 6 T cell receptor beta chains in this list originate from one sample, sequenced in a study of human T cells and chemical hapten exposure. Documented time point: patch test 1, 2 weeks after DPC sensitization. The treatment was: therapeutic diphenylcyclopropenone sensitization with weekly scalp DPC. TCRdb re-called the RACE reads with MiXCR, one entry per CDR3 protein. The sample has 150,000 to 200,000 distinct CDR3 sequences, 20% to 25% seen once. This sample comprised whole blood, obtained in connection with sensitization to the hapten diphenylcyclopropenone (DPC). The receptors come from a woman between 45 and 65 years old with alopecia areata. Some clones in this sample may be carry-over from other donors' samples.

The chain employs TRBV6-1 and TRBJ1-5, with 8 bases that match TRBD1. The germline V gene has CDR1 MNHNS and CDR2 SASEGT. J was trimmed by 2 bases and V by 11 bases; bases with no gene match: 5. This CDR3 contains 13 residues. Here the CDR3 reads CAGQGAGNQPQHF. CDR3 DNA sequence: TGTGCCGGCCAGGGGGCTGGCAATCAGCCCCAGCATTTT.

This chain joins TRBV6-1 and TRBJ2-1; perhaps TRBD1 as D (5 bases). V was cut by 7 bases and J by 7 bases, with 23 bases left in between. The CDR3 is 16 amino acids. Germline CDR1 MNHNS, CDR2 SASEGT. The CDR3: CASKGQGPQLRNEQFF. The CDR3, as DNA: TGTGCCAGCAAAGGTCAGGGTCCCCAACTGAGAAATGAGCAGTTCTTC.

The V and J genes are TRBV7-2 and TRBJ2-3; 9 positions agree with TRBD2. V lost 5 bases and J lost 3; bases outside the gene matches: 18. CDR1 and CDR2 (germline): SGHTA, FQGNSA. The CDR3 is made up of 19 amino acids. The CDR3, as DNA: TGTGCCAGCAGCATAAGGGGCGTTATAGCGGGAGAATTAACAGATACGCAGTATTTT. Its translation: CASSIRGVIAGELTDTQYF.

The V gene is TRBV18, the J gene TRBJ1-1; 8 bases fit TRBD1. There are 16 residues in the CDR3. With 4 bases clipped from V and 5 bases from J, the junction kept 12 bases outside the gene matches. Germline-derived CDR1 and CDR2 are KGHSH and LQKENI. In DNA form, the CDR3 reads TGTGCCAGCTCACTACCGTCAACAGGGGGGGGAACTGAAGCTTTCTTT. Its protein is CASSLPSTGGGTEAFF.

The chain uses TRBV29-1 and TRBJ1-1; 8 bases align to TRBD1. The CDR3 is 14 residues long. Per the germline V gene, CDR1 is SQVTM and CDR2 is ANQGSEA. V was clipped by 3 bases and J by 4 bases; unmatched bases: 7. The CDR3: CSVDSGGASTEAFF. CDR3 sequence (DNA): TGCAGCGTTGATTCAGGGGGCGCCTCCACTGAAGCTTTCTTT.

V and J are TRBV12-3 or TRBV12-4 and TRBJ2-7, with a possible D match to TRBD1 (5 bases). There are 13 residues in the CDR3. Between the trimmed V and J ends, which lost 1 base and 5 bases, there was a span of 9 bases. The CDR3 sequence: CASSLVLDNEQYF. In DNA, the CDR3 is TGTGCCAGCAGTTTAGTACTGGACAACGAGCAGTACTTC.